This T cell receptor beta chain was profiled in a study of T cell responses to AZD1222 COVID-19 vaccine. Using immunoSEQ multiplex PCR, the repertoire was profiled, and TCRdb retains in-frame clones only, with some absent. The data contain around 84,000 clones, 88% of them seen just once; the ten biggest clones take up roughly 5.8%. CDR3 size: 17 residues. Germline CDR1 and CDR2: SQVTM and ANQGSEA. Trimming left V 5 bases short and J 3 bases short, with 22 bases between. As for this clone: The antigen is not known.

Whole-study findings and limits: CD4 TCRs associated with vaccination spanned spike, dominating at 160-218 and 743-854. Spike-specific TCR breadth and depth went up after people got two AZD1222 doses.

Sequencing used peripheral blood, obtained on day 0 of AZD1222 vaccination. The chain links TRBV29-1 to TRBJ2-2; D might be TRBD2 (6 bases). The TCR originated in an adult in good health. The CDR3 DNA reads TGCAGCGTTCTAGGTACCGGGGGATTAGCGGACACCGGGGAGCTGTTTTTT. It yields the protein CSVLGTGGLADTGELFF.